The clone carrying this TCR beta chain has just a few counts. The data are from a study of graft-versus-host responses after intestinal transplantation. Plates contained approximately 200,000 CFSE-labeled responder cells and approximately 200,000 irradiated, violet-dye-labeled stimulator cells. The CDR3 has 15 amino acids. Germline V gene sequence: CDR1 SGHNT, CDR2 YENEEA. V lost 5 bases, J lost 5 bases, and 11 bases stayed unmatched. Study-wide findings and caveats: Allografts of patients with graft-donor T cell macrochimerism showed high graft-versus-host to host-versus-graft clone ratios.

The protocol was immunoSEQ multiplex PCR, while the TCRdb copy is restricted to in-frame clones and leaves out a portion. The table includes around 7,400 clones, about 33% detected once. V usage is TRBV11-3 and J usage is TRBJ1-2; 7 bases map to TRBD1. The receptor comes from a human patient who was an organ donor for intestinal transplantation. The sample in question was alloreactive CD8+ T cells from a mixed lymphocyte reaction culture, obtained before transplantation. The subset is: CFSE-low proliferating T cells sorted from roughly six-day pre-transplant mixed lymphocyte reaction (GvH or HvG direction). CDR3 nucleotides: TGTGCCAGCAGCAGACCCCGGACAGGCCCATATGGCTACACCTTC. It encodes CASSRPRTGPYGYTF.